This T cell receptor beta chain originates from a study of glioma-infiltrating T cells after dendritic cell vaccination. The V end lost 4 bases, the J end lost 2 bases, and 14 bases lay between the germline ends. Germline V gives CDR1 LNHDA, CDR2 SQIVND (reference sequence). This CDR3 has 16 residues. Clones were read by immunoSEQ multiplex PCR, and TCRdb kept only the in-frame ones, dropping some. The top ten hold under 7% of the sample, which has around 96,000 clones, around 80% seen once. This clonotype was obtained from a human donor with glioblastoma. The specimen comprised blood, sampled before dendritic cell vaccination. This chain joins TRBV19 and TRBJ1-4; D remains ambiguous. This CDR3 is CASSRVSGFTNEKLFF. The DNA of the CDR3 is TGTGCCAGTAGTAGGGTTTCGGGTTTTACTAATGAAAAACTGTTTTTT.